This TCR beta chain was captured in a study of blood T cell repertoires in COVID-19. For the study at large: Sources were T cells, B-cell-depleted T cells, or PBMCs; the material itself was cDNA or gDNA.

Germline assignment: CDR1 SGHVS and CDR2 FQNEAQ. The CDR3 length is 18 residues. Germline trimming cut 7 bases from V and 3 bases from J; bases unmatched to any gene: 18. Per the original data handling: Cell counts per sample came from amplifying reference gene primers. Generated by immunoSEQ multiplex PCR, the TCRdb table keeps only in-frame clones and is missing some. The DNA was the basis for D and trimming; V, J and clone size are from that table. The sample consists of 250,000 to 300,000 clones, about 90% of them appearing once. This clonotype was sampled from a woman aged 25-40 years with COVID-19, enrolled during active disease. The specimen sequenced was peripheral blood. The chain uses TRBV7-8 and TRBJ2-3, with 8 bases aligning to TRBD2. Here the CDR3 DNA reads TGTGCCAGCAACCCGGGGGGTAGCGGGGCGTCTTGGACAGATACGCAGTATTTT. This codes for CASNPGGSGASWTDTQYF.